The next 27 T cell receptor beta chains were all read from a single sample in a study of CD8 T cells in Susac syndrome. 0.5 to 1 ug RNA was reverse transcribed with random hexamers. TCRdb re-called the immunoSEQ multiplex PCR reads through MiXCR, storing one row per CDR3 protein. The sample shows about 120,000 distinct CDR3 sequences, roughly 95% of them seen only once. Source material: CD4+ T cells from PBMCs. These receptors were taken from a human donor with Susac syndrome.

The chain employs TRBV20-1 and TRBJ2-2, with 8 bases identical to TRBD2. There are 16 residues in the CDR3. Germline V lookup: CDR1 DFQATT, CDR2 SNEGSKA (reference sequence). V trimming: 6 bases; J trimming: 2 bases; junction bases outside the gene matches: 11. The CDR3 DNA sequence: TGCAGTGCGGCAACACGGGGGGGAGGTAACACCGGGGAGCTGTTTTTT. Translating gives CSAATRGGGNTGELFF.

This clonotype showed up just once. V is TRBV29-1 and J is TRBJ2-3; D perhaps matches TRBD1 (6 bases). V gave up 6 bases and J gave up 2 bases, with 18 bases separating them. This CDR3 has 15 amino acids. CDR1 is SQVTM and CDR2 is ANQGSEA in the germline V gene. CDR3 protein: CSVLRDTQFTDTQYF. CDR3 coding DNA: TGCAGCGTCCTCCGGGACACCCAATTCACAGATACGCAGTATTTT.

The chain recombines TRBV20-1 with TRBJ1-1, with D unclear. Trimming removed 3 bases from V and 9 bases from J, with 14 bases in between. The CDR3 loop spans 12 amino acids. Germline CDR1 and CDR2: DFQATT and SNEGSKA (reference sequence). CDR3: CSASAREEKAFF. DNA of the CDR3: TGCAGTGCTAGTGCAAGGGAAGAAAAAGCTTTCTTT.

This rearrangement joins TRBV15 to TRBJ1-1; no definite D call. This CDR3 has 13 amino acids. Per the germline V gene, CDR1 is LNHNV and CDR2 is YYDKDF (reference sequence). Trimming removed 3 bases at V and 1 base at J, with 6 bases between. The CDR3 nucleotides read TGTGCCACCAGCAGGACCACGAACACTGAAGCTTTCTTT. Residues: CATSRTTNTEAFF.

The CDR3 sequence: CASSLTGTRNEQFF. Here the CDR3 DNA reads TGTGCCAGCAGCTTAACCGGGACACGAAATGAGCAGTTCTTC. This chain uses TRBV7-9 with TRBJ2-1, with D maybe TRBD1 (6 bases). CDR1 and CDR2 (germline): SEHNR, FQNEAQ (reference sequence). The CDR3 sequence is 14 residues long. Between the trimmed V and J ends, which lost 2 bases and 7 bases, there was a span of 12 bases.

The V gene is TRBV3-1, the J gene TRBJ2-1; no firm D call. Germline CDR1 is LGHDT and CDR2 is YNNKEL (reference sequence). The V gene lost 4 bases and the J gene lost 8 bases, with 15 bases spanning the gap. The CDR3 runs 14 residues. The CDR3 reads CASSPSQVTDEQFF. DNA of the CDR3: TGTGCCAGCAGCCCAAGCCAGGTGACTGATGAGCAGTTCTTC.

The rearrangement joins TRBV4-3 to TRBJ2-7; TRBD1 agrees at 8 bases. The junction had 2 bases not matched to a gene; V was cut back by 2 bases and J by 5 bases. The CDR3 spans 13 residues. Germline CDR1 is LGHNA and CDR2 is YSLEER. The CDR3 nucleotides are TGCGCCAGCAGCCAATACAGGGGGGACGAGCAGTACTTC. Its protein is CASSQYRGDEQYF.

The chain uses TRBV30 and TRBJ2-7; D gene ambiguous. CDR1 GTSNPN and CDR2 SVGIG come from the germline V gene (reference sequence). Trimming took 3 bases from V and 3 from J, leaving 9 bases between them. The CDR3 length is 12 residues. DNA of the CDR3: TGTGCCTGGAGGGGCCTATTCTACGAGCAGTACTTC. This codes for CAWRGLFYEQYF.

The CDR3 bases are TGTGCCAGCAAGGTGGACAGAATGAACACTGAAGCTTTCTTT. Translating it yields CASKVDRMNTEAFF. This sequence joins TRBV12-3 or TRBV12-4 and TRBJ1-1, with D maybe TRBD1 (6 bases). Trimming took 7 bases from V and 0 from J, leaving 12 bases between them. The CDR3 is 14 residues long.

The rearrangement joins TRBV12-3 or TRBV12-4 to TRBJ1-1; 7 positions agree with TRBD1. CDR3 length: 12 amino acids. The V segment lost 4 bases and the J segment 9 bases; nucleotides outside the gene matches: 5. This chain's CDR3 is CASSSLGQQAFF. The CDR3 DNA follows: TGTGCCAGCAGTTCCCTGGGACAGCAAGCTTTCTTT.

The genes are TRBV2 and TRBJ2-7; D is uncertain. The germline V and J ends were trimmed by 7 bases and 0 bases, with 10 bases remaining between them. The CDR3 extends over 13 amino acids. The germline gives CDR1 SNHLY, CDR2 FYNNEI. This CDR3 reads CASKISSSYEQYF. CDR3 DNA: TGTGCCAGCAAGATCTCCAGCTCCTACGAGCAGTACTTC.

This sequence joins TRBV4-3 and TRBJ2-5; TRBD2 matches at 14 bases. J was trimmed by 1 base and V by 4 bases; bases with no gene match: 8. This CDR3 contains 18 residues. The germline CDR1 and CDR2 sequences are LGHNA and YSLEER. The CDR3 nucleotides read TGCGCCAGCAGCCTCCGACTAGCGGGAGGGCCTGGCCAAGAGACCCAGTACTTC. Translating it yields CASSLRLAGGPGQETQYF.

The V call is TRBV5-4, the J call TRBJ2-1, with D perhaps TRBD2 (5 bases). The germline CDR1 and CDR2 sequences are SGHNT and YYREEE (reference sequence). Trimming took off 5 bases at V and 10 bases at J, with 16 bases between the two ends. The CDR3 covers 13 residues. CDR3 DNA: TGTGCCAGCAGTCTGGCGCTAGCCAAGGAGCAGTTCTTC. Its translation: CASSLALAKEQFF. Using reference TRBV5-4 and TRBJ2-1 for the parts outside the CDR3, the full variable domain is ETGVTQSPTHLIKTRGQQVTLRCSSQSGHNTVSWYQQALGQGPQFIFQYYREEENGRGNFPPRFSGLQFPNYSSELNVNALELDDSALYLCASSLALAKEQFFGPGTRLTVL.

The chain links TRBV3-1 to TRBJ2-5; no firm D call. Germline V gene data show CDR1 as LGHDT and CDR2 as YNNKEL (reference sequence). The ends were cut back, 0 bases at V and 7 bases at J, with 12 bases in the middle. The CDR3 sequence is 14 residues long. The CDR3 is CASSQEGSLGTQYF. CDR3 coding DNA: TGTGCCAGCAGCCAAGAAGGGTCCTTGGGGACCCAGTACTTC.

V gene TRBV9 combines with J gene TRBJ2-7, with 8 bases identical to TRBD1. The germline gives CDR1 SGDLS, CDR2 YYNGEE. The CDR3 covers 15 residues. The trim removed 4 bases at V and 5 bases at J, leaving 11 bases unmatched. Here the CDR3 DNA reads TGTGCCAGCAGCCCCCGGACAGGGAAAGGACACGAGCAGTACTTC. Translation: CASSPRTGKGHEQYF.

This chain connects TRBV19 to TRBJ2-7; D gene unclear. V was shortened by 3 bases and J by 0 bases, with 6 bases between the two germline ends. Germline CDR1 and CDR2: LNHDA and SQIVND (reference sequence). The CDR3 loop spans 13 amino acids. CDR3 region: CASSMDGSYEQYF. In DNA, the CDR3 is TGTGCCAGTAGTATGGACGGCTCCTACGAGCAGTACTTC.

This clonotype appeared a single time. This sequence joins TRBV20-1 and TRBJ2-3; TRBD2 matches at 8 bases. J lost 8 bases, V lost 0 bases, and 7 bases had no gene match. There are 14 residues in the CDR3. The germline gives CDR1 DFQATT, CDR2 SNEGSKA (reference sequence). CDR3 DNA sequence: TGCAGTGCTAGAGATCAAGCGGGGGCGATTACGCAGTATTTT. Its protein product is CSARDQAGAITQYF.

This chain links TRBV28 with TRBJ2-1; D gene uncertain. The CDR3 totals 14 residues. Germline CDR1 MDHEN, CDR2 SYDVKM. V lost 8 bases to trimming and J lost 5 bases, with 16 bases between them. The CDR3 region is CASLRQGKNNEQFF. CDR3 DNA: TGTGCCAGCCTTCGACAAGGGAAAAACAATGAGCAGTTCTTC. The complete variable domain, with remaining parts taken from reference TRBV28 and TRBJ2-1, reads DVKVTQSSRYLVKRTGEKVFLECVQDMDHENMFWYRQDPGLGLRLIYFSYDVKMKEKGDIPEGYSVSREKKERFSLILESASTNQTSMYLCASLRQGKNNEQFFGPGTRLTVL.

The CDR3 loop is CSVGGGDDTYNEQFF. DNA for the CDR3: TGCAGCGTTGGGGGCGGGGACGATACCTACAATGAGCAGTTCTTC. V gene TRBV29-1 combines with J gene TRBJ2-1; a possible D gene is TRBD2 (6 bases). This CDR3 region has 15 residues. Germline V gene data show CDR1 as SQVTM and CDR2 as ANQGSEA. Trimming left V 4 bases short and J 2 bases short, with 15 bases between.

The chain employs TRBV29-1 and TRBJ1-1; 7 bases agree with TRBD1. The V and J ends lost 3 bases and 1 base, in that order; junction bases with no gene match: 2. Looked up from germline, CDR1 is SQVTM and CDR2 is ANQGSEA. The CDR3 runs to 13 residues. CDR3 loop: CSVEGQTNTEAFF. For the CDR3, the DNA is TGCAGCGTTGAGGGACAGACGAACACTGAAGCTTTCTTT.

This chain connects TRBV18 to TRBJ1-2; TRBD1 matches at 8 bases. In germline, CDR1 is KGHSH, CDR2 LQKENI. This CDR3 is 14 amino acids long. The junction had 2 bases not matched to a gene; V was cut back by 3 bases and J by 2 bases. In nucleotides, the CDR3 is TGTGCCAGCTCACCTCAGGGGGCCAACTATGGCTACACCTTC. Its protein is CASSPQGANYGYTF.

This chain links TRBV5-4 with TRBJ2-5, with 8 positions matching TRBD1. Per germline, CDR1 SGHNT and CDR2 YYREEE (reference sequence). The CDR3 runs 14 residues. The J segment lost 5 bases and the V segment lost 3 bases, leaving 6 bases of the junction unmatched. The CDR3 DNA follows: TGTGCCAGCAGCTCGACAGGGGCGAGGGAGACCCAGTACTTC. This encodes CASSSTGARETQYF.

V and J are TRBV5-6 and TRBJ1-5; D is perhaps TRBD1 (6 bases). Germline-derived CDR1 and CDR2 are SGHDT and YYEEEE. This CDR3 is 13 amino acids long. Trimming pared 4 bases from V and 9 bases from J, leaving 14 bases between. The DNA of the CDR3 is TGTGCCAGCAGCCCCGACAGGCAAACGCCCCAGCATTTT. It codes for CASSPDRQTPQHF.

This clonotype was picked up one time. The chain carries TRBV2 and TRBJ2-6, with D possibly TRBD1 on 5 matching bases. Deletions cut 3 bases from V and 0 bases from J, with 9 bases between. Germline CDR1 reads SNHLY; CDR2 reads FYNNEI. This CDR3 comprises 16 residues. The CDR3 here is CASSDLQGSGANVLTF. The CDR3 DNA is TGTGCCAGCAGTGATCTGCAGGGCTCTGGGGCCAACGTCCTGACTTTC. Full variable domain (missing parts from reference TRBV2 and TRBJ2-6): EPEVTQTPSHQVTQMGQEVILRCVPISNHLYFYWYRQILGQKVEFLVSFYNNEISEKSEIFDDQFSVERPDGSNFTLKIRSTKLEDSAMYFCASSDLQGSGANVLTFGAGSRLTVL.

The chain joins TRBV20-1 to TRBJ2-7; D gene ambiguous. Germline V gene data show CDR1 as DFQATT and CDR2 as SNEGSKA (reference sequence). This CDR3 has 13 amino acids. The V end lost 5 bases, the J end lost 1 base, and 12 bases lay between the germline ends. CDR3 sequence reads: CSAPGTVSYEQYF. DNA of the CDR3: TGCAGTGCTCCCGGAACCGTTTCCTACGAGCAGTACTTC.

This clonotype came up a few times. CDR3 residues: CASTDNRVYEQYF. CDR3 DNA sequence: TGTGCCAGCACCGACAACAGGGTCTACGAGCAGTACTTC. This chain joins TRBV6-1 and TRBJ2-7; TRBD1 might be the D (6 bases). V lost 7 bases and J lost 3, with 13 bases in between. The CDR3 extends over 13 amino acids. Germline V lookup: CDR1 MNHNS, CDR2 SASEGT.

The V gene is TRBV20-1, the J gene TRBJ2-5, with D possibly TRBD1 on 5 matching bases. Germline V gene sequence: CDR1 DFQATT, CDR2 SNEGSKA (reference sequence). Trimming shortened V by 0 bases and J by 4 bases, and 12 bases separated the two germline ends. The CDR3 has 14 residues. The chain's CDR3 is CSARDYGQGETQYF. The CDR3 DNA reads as TGCAGTGCTAGAGATTATGGCCAGGGAGAGACCCAGTACTTC.